These 2 T cell receptor beta chains share one sample of origin, sequenced in a study of blood T cell repertoires in COVID-19. Some clones are missing from TCRdb's copy, which holds only in-frame ones; the method was immunoSEQ multiplex PCR. The sample lists about 250,000 clones, approximately 79% seen once, with 4% in the top ten. The sequenced sample consisted of peripheral blood. The receptors shown here come from a middle-aged woman with active or convalescent COVID-19.

The genes are TRBV11-2 and TRBJ2-7; D is perhaps TRBD2 (6 bases). This CDR3 comprises 15 residues. Deletions cut 4 bases from V and 3 bases from J, with 16 bases between. CDR1 and CDR2 from the germline V gene are SGHAT and FQNNGV. CDR3 loop: CASSWDFSVNYEQYF. The CDR3 bases are TGTGCCAGCAGCTGGGACTTCTCAGTAAACTACGAGCAGTACTTC.

The J gene is TRBJ1-1, the V gene TRBV10-3; D call uncertain. Trimming cost V 3 bases and J 4 bases, with 12 bases left between them. The CDR3 consists of 14 residues. CDR1 and CDR2 from the germline V gene are ENHRY and SYGVKD. The CDR3 DNA is TGTGCCATCAGTGACGCGGAATTCGGCACTGAAGCTTTCTTT. Translated, it gives CAISDAEFGTEAFF.